This T cell receptor (beta chain) was retrieved from a study of T cell responses to AZD1222 COVID-19 vaccine. Overall study findings and caveats: Spike was spanned by vaccine-associated CD4 TCRs, which were dominant at 160-218 and 743-854. Reportedly, nearly half the spike-specific TCRs target unmutated variant regions. Donors were chiefly white British, with a greater number of females, and clonal diversity was perhaps underestimated. Increases in Spike-specific TCR breadth and depth were seen after two AZD1222 doses.

Comments on this clone: The antigen is undetermined.

The V gene's germline CDR1 is LNHDA and CDR2 SQIVND (reference sequence). Trimming removed 6 bases from V and 3 bases from J, with 16 bases in between. This CDR3 comprises 15 residues. The data were produced by immunoSEQ multiplex PCR, yet TCRdb's version contains in-frame clones alone and is incomplete. This sample yields 130,000 to 150,000 clones, of which around 90% are seen a single time; approximately 3% belongs to the top ten. The sequencing here drew on peripheral blood, taken on day 0 of MenACWY control vaccination. The chain is built from TRBV19 and TRBJ2-3; TRBD2 is a possible D gene (7 bases). The source of this sequence is an adult in good health. The CDR3 loop reads CASRGGGAQTDTQYF. The CDR3 DNA reads as TGTGCCAGTAGGGGCGGGGGCGCCCAGACAGATACGCAGTATTTT.